Below, 27 T cell receptor beta chains from the same sample are listed, as sequenced in a study of human T cells and chemical hapten exposure. Each CDR3 protein is one row after TCRdb ran MiXCR on the RACE reads. Of tens of thousands of distinct CDR3 sequences listed, roughly 9.7% are singletons. As to time point: pre-sensitization, week 0. Treatment described: therapeutic diphenylcyclopropenone sensitization with weekly scalp DPC. The sample consisted of whole blood, taken in connection with sensitization to the hapten diphenylcyclopropenone (DPC). Receptors were obtained from a woman aged 45-60 years with alopecia areata. Some clones in this sample may be carry-over from other donors' samples.

CDR3: CASSDSLAGGPETQYF. CDR3 nucleotides: TGTGCCAGCAGTGACTCGTTAGCGGGAGGGCCGGAGACCCAGTACTTC. V is TRBV6-4 and J is TRBJ2-5, with TRBD2 matching over 11 bases. The CDR3 has 16 amino acids. CDR1 and CDR2 from the germline V gene are MRHNA and SNTAGT. V lost 0 bases to trimming and J lost 5 bases; unmatched junction nucleotides: 5.

This clonotype was seen ten or more times. The gene calls are TRBV7-2 and TRBJ2-1; 10 bases are shared with TRBD2. The CDR3 is 17 residues long. Germline V lookup: CDR1 SGHTA, CDR2 FQGNSA. Trimming took 1 base from V and 8 from J; bases not matched to a gene: 11. CDR3 amino acids: CASSLGSGGRTGYEQFF. The CDR3 DNA is TGTGCCAGCAGCTTAGGTAGCGGGGGGCGCACGGGGTATGAGCAGTTCTTC.

The rearrangement links TRBV7-2 to TRBJ2-5; D is ambiguous. Germline V gene data show CDR1 as SGHTA and CDR2 as FQGNSA. CDR3 length equals 12 residues. V lost 4 bases to trimming and J lost 7 bases, with 10 bases between them. CDR3 in DNA: TGTGCCAGCAGCTCCCCCACGGGGACCCAGTACTTC. Translated: CASSSPTGTQYF.

This clonotype was detected ten times or more. The CDR3: CASSLGTDTEAFF. The CDR3, as DNA: TGTGCCAGCAGCTTAGGGACGGACACTGAAGCTTTCTTT. The J gene is TRBJ1-1, the V gene TRBV7-3; maybe TRBD1 (5 bases). CDR1 is SGHTA and CDR2 is FQGTGA in the germline V gene. This CDR3 has 13 residues. V lost 2 bases and J 3 bases, leaving 7 bases between the germline ends.

This chain joins TRBV7-6 and TRBJ2-2; D remains ambiguous. V lost 6 bases, J lost 0 bases, and 8 bases lay in between. The CDR3 has 14 amino acids. The germline V gene encodes CDR1 SGHVS and CDR2 FNYEAQ. CDR3 amino acids: CASSLNTNTGELFF. CDR3 coding DNA: TGTGCCAGCAGTTTAAACACGAACACCGGGGAGCTGTTTTTT.

This clonotype was detected ten times or more. This chain links TRBV18 with TRBJ1-1; D remains unclear. The CDR3 is 14 residues long. Germline CDR1 is KGHSH and CDR2 is LQKENI. The germline V and J ends were trimmed by 2 bases and 8 bases, with 15 bases remaining between them. The CDR3: CASSPAVMVSEAFF. The CDR3 nucleotides read TGTGCCAGCTCACCAGCTGTAATGGTGTCGGAAGCTTTCTTT.

V gene TRBV10-3 combines with J gene TRBJ1-5; no definite D call. With 8 bases removed from V and 7 bases from J, the gap between germline ends came to 6 bases. This CDR3 contains 10 residues. Germline V gene lookup returns CDR1 ENHRY and CDR2 SYGVKD. The DNA for the CDR3 is TGTGCCATCGGAAGACAGCCCCAGCATTTT. It is translated as CAIGRQPQHF.

The genes are TRBV20-1 and TRBJ1-5; D unclear. Trimming stripped 1 base from V and 10 bases from J, with 17 bases between. The CDR3 spans 14 residues. Germline loops: CDR1 DFQATT, CDR2 SNEGSKA (reference sequence). Here the CDR3 reads CSARVNQESGPQHF. Here the CDR3 DNA reads TGCAGTGCTAGAGTCAACCAGGAGTCGGGCCCCCAGCATTTT.

The gene calls are TRBV25-1 and TRBJ2-7; 9 bases are shared with TRBD1. This CDR3 spans 17 amino acids. V gave up 2 bases and J gave up 6 bases; unmatched junction bases: 14. Germline V gene lookup returns CDR1 MGHDK and CDR2 SYGVNS. CDR3 sequence reads: CASSESGRGTGNFEQYF. CDR3 nucleotide sequence: TGTGCCAGCAGTGAAAGTGGGAGGGGGACAGGGAATTTCGAGCAGTACTTC.

This clonotype occurred a few times. The chain joins TRBV6-6 to TRBJ2-3; no firm D call. V shed 2 bases and J shed 3 bases, with 15 bases lying between them. The germline gives CDR1 MNHNY, CDR2 SVGAGI (reference sequence). The CDR3 contains 16 residues. The CDR3 region is CASSYKIDIGTDTQYF. CDR3 nucleotides: TGTGCCAGCAGTTACAAAATAGATATCGGAACAGATACGCAGTATTTT.

A word on this clonotype: A much larger clone lies one base from this, so it may be a read error. The chain carries TRBV12-3 or TRBV12-4 and TRBJ1-3; D is uncertain. The CDR3 has 13 residues. The CDR3, as DNA: TGTGCCAGCAGTGTATTCTCTGGAAACACCACATATTTT. This sequence encodes CASSVFSGNTTYF.

This rearrangement joins TRBV7-2 to TRBJ2-7; a possible D gene is TRBD2 (5 bases). V lost 8 bases, J lost 5 bases, and 16 bases lay in between. The CDR3 covers 13 residues. CDR1 and CDR2 (germline): SGHTA, FQGNSA. The CDR3 nucleotides are TGTGCCAGCCTGGCCCAGCGGTCCCACGAGCAGTACTTC. Translation gives CASLAQRSHEQYF.

The chain combines TRBV9 with TRBJ2-7; D is unclear. The germline V and J ends were trimmed by 5 bases and 3 bases, with 12 bases remaining between them. Germline lookup yields CDR1 SGDLS and CDR2 YYNGEE. There are 13 residues in the CDR3. DNA for the CDR3: TGTGCCAGCAGTGGCCTAATCGGCTACGAGCAGTACTTC. This sequence encodes CASSGLIGYEQYF.

This clonotype was recorded at least ten times. This rearrangement joins TRBV28 to TRBJ2-7; D might be TRBD2 (6 bases). CDR1 is MDHEN, CDR2 SYDVKM, per germline. This CDR3 is 14 amino acids long. V was cut by 5 bases and J by 3 bases, with 14 bases left in between. The CDR3, as DNA: TGTGCCAGCAGTCTCCATGGGAGGCGCTACGAGCAGTACTTC. Its protein is CASSLHGRRYEQYF.

Within the sample, this clonotype is medium-sized. The chain joins TRBV20-1 to TRBJ2-3, with 9 bases aligning to TRBD2. The CDR3 length is 16 residues. The J segment lost 0 bases and the V segment lost 3 bases, leaving 7 bases of the junction unmatched. The germline V gene encodes CDR1 DFQATT and CDR2 SNEGSKA (reference sequence). The chain's CDR3 is CSASAMGLASTDTQYF. Here the CDR3 DNA reads TGCAGTGCTAGTGCCATGGGACTAGCTAGCACAGATACGCAGTATTTT.

Only a few counts were recorded for this clonotype. J is TRBJ2-6 and V is TRBV7-9; D is possibly TRBD1 (6 bases). Germline V gene lookup returns CDR1 SEHNR and CDR2 FQNEAQ (reference sequence). The ends were cut back, 1 base at V and 5 bases at J, with 12 bases in the middle. The CDR3 is 16 residues long. The CDR3 nucleotides are TGTGCCAGCAGCTTAGGGGTAGGGGACAGGGCCAACGTCCTGACTTTC. Residues: CASSLGVGDRANVLTF.

This clonotype appeared a few times. The V call is TRBV6-5, the J call TRBJ1-5; 9 bases are a match to TRBD1. The length of the CDR3 is 14 residues. Germline values: CDR1 MNHEY, CDR2 SVGAGI. Trimming cost V 6 bases and J 4 bases; bases outside gene matches: 4. The CDR3 loop reads CASSTGTGNQPQHF. The CDR3 DNA reads TGTGCCAGCAGCACCGGGACAGGGAATCAGCCCCAGCATTTT.

Notes on this clonotype: The junction shows a germline mismatch at one end, possibly a read error. The V gene is TRBV18, the J gene TRBJ2-3; TRBD1 agrees at 8 bases. The CDR3 contains 15 residues. Germline V gives CDR1 KGHSH, CDR2 LQKENI. CDR3 residues: CVSSRGTGVTDTQYF. CDR3 coding DNA: TGTGTCAGCTCACGCGGGACAGGTGTCACAGATACGCAGTATTTT. The complete variable domain, with remaining parts taken from reference TRBV18 and TRBJ2-3, reads NAGVMQNPRHLVRRRGQEARLRCSPMKGHSHVYWYRQLPEEGLKFMVYLQKENIIDESGMPKERFSAEFPKEGPSILRIQQVVRGDSAAYFCVSSRGTGVTDTQYFGPGTRLTVL.

This clonotype has at least ten counts. This chain links TRBV7-2 with TRBJ2-4; D may correspond to TRBD1 or TRBD2 (6 bases each). Germline CDR1 and CDR2: SGHTA and FQGNSA. The V end lost 5 bases, the J end lost 6 bases, and 17 bases lay between the germline ends. This CDR3 spans 15 amino acids. The CDR3, as DNA: TGTGCCAGCAGCCGGAAGGGGGGCGCCGGAAACATTCAGTACTTC. This translates into CASSRKGGAGNIQYF.

This clonotype showed up just a few times. V gene TRBV20-1 combines with J gene TRBJ1-3, with 7 positions matching TRBD1. The length of the CDR3 is 13 residues. V trimming: 6 bases; J trimming: 2 bases; junction bases outside the gene matches: 4. Germline CDR1 and CDR2: DFQATT and SNEGSKA (reference sequence). DNA of the CDR3: TGCAGTGCGGGGACAGCGGCTGGAAACACCATATATTTT. It codes for CSAGTAAGNTIYF.

The rearrangement uses TRBV19 and TRBJ2-1; TRBD2 matches at 13 bases. Germline CDR1 LNHDA, CDR2 SQIVND (reference sequence). V shed 6 bases, J shed 0 bases, and the junction held 2 bases outside the gene matches. The CDR3 spans 16 residues. In DNA form, the CDR3 reads TGTGCCAGTAGACGACTAGCGGGGGGCTCCTACAATGAGCAGTTCTTC. Protein sequence: CASRRLAGGSYNEQFF. Full variable domain (outside the CDR3, taken from reference TRBV19 and TRBJ2-1): DGGITQSPKYLFRKEGQNVTLSCEQNLNHDAMYWYRQDPGQGLRLIYYSQIVNDFQKGDIAEGYSVSREKKESFPLTVTSAQKNPTAFYLCASRRLAGGSYNEQFFGPGTRLTVL.

The gene calls are TRBV6-6 and TRBJ1-6, with TRBD1 matching 8 bases. The CDR3 covers 15 residues. Germline V gene lookup returns CDR1 MNHNY and CDR2 SVGAGI (reference sequence). V was clipped by 0 bases and J by 9 bases; unmatched bases: 4. CDR3 nucleotide sequence: TGTGCCAGCAGTTACTCCCAGGGGGCTATTTCACCCCTCCACTTT. Translation gives CASSYSQGAISPLHF.

This clonotype occurred many times. The chain uses TRBV7-6 and TRBJ2-7; D remains ambiguous. Germline CDR1 is SGHVS and CDR2 is FNYEAQ. V lost 1 base to trimming and J lost 5 bases, with 6 bases between them. CDR3 length: 12 amino acids. CDR3 in amino acids: CASSLGYNEQYF. The CDR3 DNA reads as TGTGCCAGCAGCTTAGGATACAACGAGCAGTACTTC.

This clonotype was seen repeatedly, ten times or more. The chain couples TRBV15 to TRBJ2-1; 10 bases agree with TRBD1. V lost 0 bases, J lost 0 bases, and 11 bases stayed unmatched. The germline V gene has CDR1 LNHNV and CDR2 YYDKDF (reference sequence). The CDR3 runs 20 residues. The CDR3 here is CATSREFGTGALSSYNEQFF. The CDR3 nucleotides are TGTGCCACCAGCAGAGAGTTTGGGACAGGGGCTCTTAGCTCCTACAATGAGCAGTTCTTC.

The chain uses TRBV11-1 and TRBJ1-1; D gene ambiguous. Trimming left V 2 bases short and J 1 base short, with 5 bases between. This CDR3 is 13 amino acids long. The germline CDR1 and CDR2 sequences are SGHAT and FQDESV (reference sequence). The CDR3 sequence is CASSLFANTEAFF. CDR3 nucleotides: TGTGCCAGCAGCTTATTCGCGAACACTGAAGCTTTCTTT.

The V call is TRBV28, the J call TRBJ2-3, with 7 bases identical to TRBD2. CDR3 size: 14 residues. With 6 bases clipped from V and 4 bases from J, the junction kept 7 bases outside the gene matches. Per the germline V gene, CDR1 is MDHEN and CDR2 is SYDVKM. The CDR3 DNA reads TGTGCCAGCAGAGGGCTAGCGGACGCAGATACGCAGTATTTT. Its protein is CASRGLADADTQYF. The complete variable domain, with remaining parts taken from reference TRBV28 and TRBJ2-3, reads DVKVTQSSRYLVKRTGEKVFLECVQDMDHENMFWYRQDPGLGLRLIYFSYDVKMKEKGDIPEGYSVSREKKERFSLILESASTNQTSMYLCASRGLADADTQYFGPGTRLTVL.

This clonotype was recorded a few times. The rearrangement joins TRBV7-3 to TRBJ2-1; maybe TRBD2 (5 bases). Trimming pared 1 base from V and 1 base from J, leaving 8 bases between. The CDR3 is 15 residues long. The germline gives CDR1 SGHTA, CDR2 FQGTGA. CDR3 coding DNA: TGTGCCAGCAGCTTAAAGAGCGGTTCCTACAATGAGCAGTTCTTC. Its protein product is CASSLKSGSYNEQFF.